The rows below give T cell receptor beta chains drawn from one sample of a study of identical twins. TCRdb redid the calling of the 5' RACE reads with MiXCR, one entry per CDR3 protein. The sample has approximately 210,000 distinct CDR3 sequences, less than 20% seen once; the top ten hold 35% to 45%. These data were also reused for a study on T cells expressing NK-cell markers.

What was sequenced was CD8+ T cells sorted from blood. These receptor sequences come from a woman under 30 in good health. Both conserved end residues are part of each CDR3. The D gene is left open where the match is weak. Not every row has a clone size; where given, it reads once, few, many or a size class.

V gene: TRBV7-3; D gene: TRBD1; J gene: TRBJ2-3; clone size: few; CDR3 protein: CASSSGQGTDTQYF; CDR3 DNA: TGTGCCAGCAGCTCGGGACAGGGCACAGATACGCAGTATTTT
V gene: TRBV5-1; D gene: TRBD2; J gene: TRBJ2-7; clone size: few; CDR3 protein: CASKERGGPMQYF; CDR3 DNA: TGCGCCAGCAAAGAGCGGGGGGGGCCAATGCAGTACTTC
V gene: TRBV5-6; D gene: -; J gene: TRBJ2-3; clone size: -; CDR3 protein: CASSLELLGADTQYF; CDR3 DNA: TGTGCCAGCAGCTTGGAGCTGTTAGGGGCAGATACGCAGTATTTT
V gene: TRBV19; D gene: -; J gene: TRBJ2-1; clone size: -; CDR3 protein: CASSMNHRAYNEQFF; CDR3 DNA: TGTGCCAGTAGTATGAACCACAGGGCCTACAATGAGCAGTTCTTC
V gene: TRBV9; D gene: TRBD1; J gene: TRBJ2-1; clone size: few; CDR3 protein: CASSDRNRGNEQFF; CDR3 DNA: TGTGCCAGCAGCGACCGGAACAGGGGCAATGAGCAGTTCTTC
V gene: TRBV27; D gene: -; J gene: TRBJ2-7; clone size: few; CDR3 protein: CASSLGRAITYEQYF; CDR3 DNA: TGTGCCAGCAGTTTAGGGCGGGCCATTACCTACGAGCAGTACTTC
V gene: TRBV7-9; D gene: -; J gene: TRBJ2-7; clone size: few; CDR3 protein: CASSLLASEQYF; CDR3 DNA: TGTGCCAGCAGCTTACTCGCTAGCGAGCAGTACTTC
V gene: TRBV12-3/TRBV12-4; D gene: TRBD1; J gene: TRBJ1-1; clone size: few; CDR3 protein: CASSMLRDRVLVTEAFF; CDR3 DNA: TGTGCCAGCTCAATGCTTCGGGACAGGGTTCTAGTCACTGAAGCTTTCTTT
V gene: TRBV6-1; D gene: TRBD1; J gene: TRBJ2-6; clone size: few; CDR3 protein: CASSIRQGSGANVLTF; CDR3 DNA: TGTGCCAGCAGTATAAGACAGGGGTCTGGGGCCAACGTCCTGACTTTC
V gene: TRBV15; D gene: -; J gene: TRBJ2-1; clone size: few; CDR3 protein: CATSLGGRDNEQFF; CDR3 DNA: TGTGCCACCAGCCTCGGGGGCCGGGATAATGAGCAGTTCTTC
V gene: TRBV9; D gene: -; J gene: TRBJ2-2; clone size: -; CDR3 protein: CASTLSGTGNTGELFF; CDR3 DNA: TGTGCCAGCACCCTATCCGGAACAGGGAACACCGGGGAGCTGTTTTTC
V gene: TRBV10-1; D gene: -; J gene: TRBJ2-3; clone size: few; CDR3 protein: CASSEGPMSTDTQYF; CDR3 DNA: TGCGCCAGCAGTGAGGGGCCTATGAGCACAGATACGCAGTATTTT
V gene: TRBV7-9; D gene: -; J gene: TRBJ2-3; clone size: -; CDR3 protein: CASSLWTTSTDTQYF; CDR3 DNA: TGTGCCAGCAGCTTATGGACAACTAGCACAGATACGCAGTATTTT
V gene: TRBV6-2/TRBV6-3; D gene: TRBD2; J gene: TRBJ2-7; clone size: -; CDR3 protein: CASRELAGASYEQYF; CDR3 DNA: TGTGCCAGCAGAGAGCTAGCGGGAGCATCCTACGAGCAGTACTTC
V gene: TRBV19; D gene: -; J gene: TRBJ2-6; clone size: -; CDR3 protein: CASTAWGSGANVLTF; CDR3 DNA: TGTGCCAGTACAGCCTGGGGCTCTGGGGCCAACGTCCTGACTTTC
V gene: TRBV7-6; D gene: -; J gene: TRBJ1-6; clone size: many; CDR3 protein: CASSRDGQFSSYNSPLHF; CDR3 DNA: TGTGCCAGCAGCCGAGACGGACAGTTTAGCTCCTATAATTCACCCCTCCACTTT
V gene: TRBV11-1; D gene: TRBD2; J gene: TRBJ2-1; clone size: -; CDR3 protein: CASSLGWERLADYNEQFF; CDR3 DNA: TGTGCCAGCAGCTTAGGTTGGGAAAGACTAGCGGATTACAATGAGCAGTTCTTC
V gene: TRBV6-2/TRBV6-3; D gene: TRBD2; J gene: TRBJ2-1; clone size: -; CDR3 protein: CASSLGLAAFF; CDR3 DNA: TGTGCCAGCAGTCTCGGACTAGCGGCGTTCTTC
V gene: TRBV4-2; D gene: -; J gene: TRBJ2-2; clone size: -; CDR3 protein: CAISPGTHSWELFF; CDR3 DNA: TGTGCCATCAGCCCCGGGACCCACAGCTGGGAACTGTTTTTT
V gene: TRBV19; D gene: -; J gene: TRBJ2-1; clone size: -; CDR3 protein: CASRVIGGSPNEQFF; CDR3 DNA: TGTGCCAGTAGGGTTATTGGAGGGAGTCCCAATGAGCAGTTCTTC
V gene: TRBV5-1; D gene: -; J gene: TRBJ1-1; clone size: -; CDR3 protein: CASSFVGTEAFF; CDR3 DNA: TGCGCCAGCAGCTTTGTTGGCACTGAAGCTTTCTTT
V gene: TRBV7-9; D gene: TRBD1; J gene: TRBJ2-1; clone size: few; CDR3 protein: CASSLAPGQGVVEQFF; CDR3 DNA: TGTGCCAGCAGCTTAGCCCCGGGACAGGGGGTGGTAGAGCAGTTCTTC
V gene: TRBV11-3; D gene: -; J gene: TRBJ1-1; clone size: few; CDR3 protein: CASSLRGERTEAFF; CDR3 DNA: TGTGCCAGCAGCTTAAGGGGAGAGCGGACCGAAGCTTTCTTT
V gene: TRBV7-9; D gene: -; J gene: TRBJ2-3; clone size: few; CDR3 protein: CASTRPVGTDTQYF; CDR3 DNA: TGTGCCAGCACCAGACCGGTGGGCACAGATACGCAGTATTTT